Here is one TCR beta chain with its context. The antigen remains undetermined. The data derive from a study of cytomegalovirus exposure and HLA in healthy donors. Findings and limits, study-wide: CMV serostatus was the only immune exposure information that was available. A later look showed TCR association rates differing by HLA locus, highest for DRB1 and lowest for HLA-C. Within the data, a cluster of highly shared sequence variants was likely a sequencing artifact.

PCR amplification relied on 60 Vbeta primers (plus 13 Jbeta primers). Sequenced by immunoSEQ multiplex PCR; TCRdb stores in-frame clones only, minus some. The data contain approximately 120,000 clones, around 75% of them singletons. Germline V gives CDR1 MNHNY, CDR2 SVGAGI (reference sequence). The CDR3 loop spans 16 amino acids. J lost 7 bases, V lost 1 base, and 12 bases had no gene match. The chain is built from TRBV6-6 and TRBJ1-2; 7 positions agree with TRBD1. The sequencing sample was made of PBMCs. The source is a woman in her 50s in good health and CMV-seropositive. The CDR3 loop is CASSYYPQGERRGYTF. The CDR3 nucleotides read TGTGCCAGCAGTTACTATCCCCAGGGGGAGCGGCGTGGCTACACCTTC.